This T cell receptor beta chain was identified in a study of OX40 agonist ivuxolimab in advanced cancers. With regard to the full study: The costimulatory receptor OX40 (CD134) was targeted by ivuxolimab, a fully human IgG2 agonistic monoclonal antibody. The monotherapy dose-escalation portion (N of about 50 patients) of the phase I ivuxolimab trial is reported in the paper. In the dose-escalation cohort, approximately 80% of patients were male, and the mean age was around 65 years with a range of about 20 to 80. Among the roughly 52 dose-escalation patients, around 20 had hepatocellular carcinoma, about 15 melanoma, 9 renal cell carcinoma and 9 head and neck cancer. Partial responses occurred in three dose-escalation patients, of whom one had hepatocellular carcinoma and two had cutaneous melanoma. Prior anti-PD-1, anti-PD-L1 or anti-CTLA-4 therapy was permitted, and checkpoint inhibitors had been received by 30% to 40% of dose-escalation patients. Peripheral TCRbeta sequencing was intended to test whether TCR sequence diversity was altered and clonal T-cell expansion was caused by ivuxolimab. Intravenous ivuxolimab was administered to patients every 2 weeks at six dose levels: 0.01, 0.1, 0.3, 1.5, 3 and 10 mg/kg. Paper-wide results and their limitations: At doses of 0.1 to 3.0 mg/kg, clonal expansion of both CD4+ and CD8+ blood T cells was observed from baseline to week 6. The antigen specificity of the peripheral T cells that underwent clonal expansion was not determined. In partial responders in the 0.1-3.0 mg/kg groups, normalized peripheral clonal expansion was found to be among the lowest, especially among CD8+ T cells. Low levels of normalized T-cell clonal expansion were also seen in some nonresponding patients. After ivuxolimab, CD8+ T cells had more expanded clones than CD4+ T cells on average.

Patients with a history of autoimmune disease or receiving systemic immunosuppression were excluded from the trial. In every dose cohort, peripheral blood was drawn for TCR sequencing at baseline, cycle 4 day 1, and cycle 7 day 1. The samples were drawn from a first-in-human, open-label, multicenter phase I dose-escalation trial of ivuxolimab. Adults with locally advanced or metastatic melanoma, renal cell carcinoma, hepatocellular carcinoma or head and neck squamous cell carcinoma were enrolled in the trial. Before TCR sequencing, CD4+ T cells and CD8+ T cells from peripheral blood were sorted into separate populations. Genomic DNA was extracted from sorted cells for sequencing of the TCRbeta CDR3 region. TCRbeta CDR3 regions were sequenced using the immunoSEQ Assay. TCRdb holds this immuneACCESS table with in-frame rearrangements only. Some clones are missing; in checked studies, unresolved V genes explain under half, and the rest has no known cause. The sample data list 15,000 to 20,000 clones, and around 83% of these were observed just once. The ten largest account for roughly 11% of the sample.

Of note for this clone: What this receptor recognizes is not known. No base quality information exists; no much larger clone differs at one position.

From a lookup of the germline V gene (reference sequence), CDR1 and CDR2 are SGHKS and YYEKEE. Inclusive of the bounding cysteine and phenylalanine, the CDR3 is 14 residues long. The DNA shown is the 42-base CDR3, in frame from base 1. V ends up 2 bases short and J 7 bases short, with an unmatched junction base count of 9. The clonotype was recovered from an adult with an advanced solid tumor such as melanoma, head and neck, liver or kidney cancer. The material sequenced was CD4+ or CD8+ T cells sorted from blood, taken in a trial of the OX40 agonist ivuxolimab. This chain joins TRBV5-5 to TRBJ2-7, and 7 junction bases match TRBD2. Here the CDR3 is given as CASSLLAGSEEQYF. The nucleotides read TGTGCCAGCAGCTTATTAGCGGGCTCCGAAGAGCAGTACTTC. The CDR3 plus the reference TRBV5-5 and TRBJ2-7 genes for the other parts give the full variable domain: DAGVTQSPTHLIKTRGQQVTLRCSPISGHKSVSWYQQVLGQGPQFIFQYYEKEERGRGNFPDRFSARQFPNYSSELNVNALLLGDSALYLCASSLLAGSEEQYFGPGTRLTVT.